Below, one TCR beta chain is given with its context. What it binds is unknown. These data come from a study of human T cells and chemical hapten exposure. General study findings and limits: Unchanged with DPC sensitization were TCRs above 1 in 1000 frequency. It was expanded TCRs that formed significantly more large CDR3 similarity clusters than controls did.

The CDR3 covers 13 residues. With 6 bases removed from V and 1 base from J, the gap between germline ends came to 9 bases. CDR1 and CDR2 (germline): MNHEY, SVGAGI. The library gave individual cDNA molecules unique molecular identifiers. TCRdb reanalysed the RACE reads using MiXCR and keeps one entry per CDR3 protein. Among about 180,000 distinct CDR3 sequences listed, around 30% were seen once. Stated time point: pre-sensitization, week 0. The treatment: therapeutic diphenylcyclopropenone sensitization with weekly scalp DPC. The rearrangement joins TRBV6-5 to TRBJ1-1; D ambiguous. This TCR derives from a woman aged 25 to 39 with alopecia areata. Some clones in this sample may be carry-over from other donors' samples. The sample in question was whole blood, obtained in connection with sensitization to the hapten diphenylcyclopropenone (DPC). The CDR3 region is CASSRAPNTEAFF. The CDR3, as DNA: TGTGCCAGCAGCAGAGCACCGAACACTGAAGCTTTCTTT.